There are a few counts of the clone carrying this T cell receptor beta chain. Its specificity is not known. This CDR3 comprises 17 residues. Trimming cost V 10 bases and J 0 bases, with 19 bases left between them. The germline CDR1 and CDR2 sequences are WSHSY and SAAADI. This specimen belongs to a study of CD8 T cells in ankylosing spondylitis. Study outcomes and limitations: Blood of patients with ankylosing spondylitis appeared to be characterized by a TCR beta motif of several highly homologous variants. Some of the motif variants had earlier been found in reactive arthritis patients' fluid and blood. Clones tied to disease were said to be significantly enriched in matched ankylosing spondylitis synovial fluid.

TCRdb passed the 5' RACE reads through MiXCR, listing each CDR3 protein once. The sample contains about 500,000 distinct CDR3 sequences, over 9.5% of which appear only once. This receptor was obtained from a male donor with ankylosing spondylitis. This chain joins TRBV10-2 and TRBJ2-6, with D tentatively TRBD2 (6 bases). Source material: blood, either unsorted or a sorted T cell fraction (not recorded which). The CDR3 region is CAIFGSSERSGANVLTF. The CDR3 DNA follows: TGCGCCATCTTTGGATCTAGCGAACGCTCTGGGGCCAACGTCCTGACTTTC.